The present TCR beta chain was sequenced within a study of blood T cell repertoires in COVID-19. Study in general: Italy, Spain and the United States were the sources of the convalescent and acute COVID-19 samples.

CDR1 is SGHTA and CDR2 is FQGNSA in the germline V gene. With 3 bases clipped from V and 5 bases from J, the junction kept 4 bases outside the gene matches. The CDR3 extends over 14 amino acids. Original processing methods: Estimates of nucleated cell counts were drawn from the amplification of reference gene primers. The table came from immunoSEQ multiplex PCR; TCRdb's copy has only in-frame clones and leaves some out. The DNA gave D and trimming, while V, J and clone size come from that table. The profile shows 150,000 to 200,000 clones, approximately 81% of them singletons. The sample consisted of peripheral blood. The rearrangement uses TRBV7-2 and TRBJ2-3; TRBD2 aligns across 8 bases. This TCR was recovered from a human donor with acute or convalescent COVID-19. The donor label of this sample is uncertain. CDR3 nucleotides: TGTGCCAGCAGCTTCGGGGGGGCAGAAGATACGCAGTATTTT. Encoded protein: CASSFGGAEDTQYF.